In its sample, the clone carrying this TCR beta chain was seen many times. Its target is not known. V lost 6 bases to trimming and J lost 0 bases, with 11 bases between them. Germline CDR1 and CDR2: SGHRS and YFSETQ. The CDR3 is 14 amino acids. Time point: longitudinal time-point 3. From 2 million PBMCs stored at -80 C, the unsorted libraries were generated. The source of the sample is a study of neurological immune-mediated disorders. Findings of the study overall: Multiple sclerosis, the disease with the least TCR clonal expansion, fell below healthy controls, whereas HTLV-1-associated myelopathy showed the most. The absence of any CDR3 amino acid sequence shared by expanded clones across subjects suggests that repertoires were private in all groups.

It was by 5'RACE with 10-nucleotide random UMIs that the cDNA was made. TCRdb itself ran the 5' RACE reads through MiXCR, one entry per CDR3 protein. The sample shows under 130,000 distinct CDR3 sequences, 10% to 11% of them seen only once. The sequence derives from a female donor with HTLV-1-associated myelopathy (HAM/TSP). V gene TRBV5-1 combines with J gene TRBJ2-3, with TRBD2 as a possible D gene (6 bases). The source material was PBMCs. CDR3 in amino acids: CASTGDRSTDTQYF. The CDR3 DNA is TGCGCCAGCACGGGAGATAGGAGCACAGATACGCAGTATTTT.